This T cell receptor beta chain is drawn from a study of Ad26.COV2.S vaccination and SARS-CoV-2 variants. Across the whole study: Donor participated within the Ad26.COV2.S arm of the COV1001 trial.

Using immunoSEQ multiplex PCR, the repertoire was profiled, and TCRdb retains in-frame clones only, with some absent. The sample includes some 410,000 clones, around 92% seen only once; the top ten take about 1.6%. Trimming cost V 5 bases and J 4 bases; bases outside gene matches: 6. CDR3 length: 15 amino acids. CDR1 and CDR2 from the germline V gene are LGHDT and YNNKEL (reference sequence). The treatment is: roughly 20 received Ad26.COV2.S at low or high dose, single or two shots; roughly 5 received placebo; per-sample allocation not given. Collection of samples fell on day 63 after the first vaccine or placebo injection. This adult donor, from Boston, was 18-55 years old. Overall study findings and caveats: Vaccine recipients and placebo recipients showed similar non-spike TCR breadth. TCR breadth and depth estimates may have understated total T cell responses.

This clone was seen just once. Its antigen is not identified. The sequencing here drew on peripheral blood, taken in a trial of Ad26.COV2.S vaccine versus placebo. The chain carries TRBV3-1 (or the pseudogene TRBV3-2) and TRBJ2-5, with TRBD2 identical over 11 bases. The sequence was obtained from a person aged 18 to 65 who received the Ad26.COV2.S COVID-19 vaccine or a placebo. CDR3 nucleotide sequence: TGTGCCAGCAGCTGCCTAGCGGGGGGTCGAGAGACCCAGTACTTC. It yields the protein CASSCLAGGRETQYF.